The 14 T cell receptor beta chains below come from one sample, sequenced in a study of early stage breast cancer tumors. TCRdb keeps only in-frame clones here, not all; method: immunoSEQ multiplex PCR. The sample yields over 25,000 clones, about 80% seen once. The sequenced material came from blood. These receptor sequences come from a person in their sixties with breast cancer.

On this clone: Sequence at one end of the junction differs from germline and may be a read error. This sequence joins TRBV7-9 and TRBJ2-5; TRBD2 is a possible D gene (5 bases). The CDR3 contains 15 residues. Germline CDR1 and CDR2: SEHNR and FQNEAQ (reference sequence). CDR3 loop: CASSLAYGYQETQYF. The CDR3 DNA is TGTGCCAGCAGCCTAGCTTACGGGTACCAAGAGACCCAGTACTTC.

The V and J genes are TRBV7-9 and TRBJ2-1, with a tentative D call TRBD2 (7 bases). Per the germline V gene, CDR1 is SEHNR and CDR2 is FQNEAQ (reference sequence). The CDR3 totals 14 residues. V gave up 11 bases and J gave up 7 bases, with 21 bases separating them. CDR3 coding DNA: TGTGCCTCCCCGGGGGGCGGGACGGGGAATGAGCAGTTCTTC. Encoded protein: CASPGGGTGNEQFF.

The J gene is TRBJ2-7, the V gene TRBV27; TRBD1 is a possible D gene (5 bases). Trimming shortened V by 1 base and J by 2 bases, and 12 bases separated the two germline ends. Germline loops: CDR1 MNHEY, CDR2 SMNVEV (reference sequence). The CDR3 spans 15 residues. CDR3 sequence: CASSLFGPGPYEQYF. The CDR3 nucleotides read TGTGCCAGCAGTTTATTCGGACCAGGGCCCTACGAGCAGTACTTC.

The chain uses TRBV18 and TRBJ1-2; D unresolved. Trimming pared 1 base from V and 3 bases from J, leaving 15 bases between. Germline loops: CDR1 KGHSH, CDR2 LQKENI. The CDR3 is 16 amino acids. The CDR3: CASSPRTGWGDYGYTF. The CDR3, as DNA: TGTGCCAGCTCACCACGTACGGGGTGGGGAGACTATGGCTACACCTTC.

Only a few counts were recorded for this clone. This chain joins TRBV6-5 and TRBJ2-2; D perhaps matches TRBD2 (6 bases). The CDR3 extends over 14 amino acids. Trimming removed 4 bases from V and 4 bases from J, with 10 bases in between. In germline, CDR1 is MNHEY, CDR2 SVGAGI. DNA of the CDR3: TGTGCCAGCAGTTCCATGGGGGGCACCGGGGAGCTGTTTTTT. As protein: CASSSMGGTGELFF.

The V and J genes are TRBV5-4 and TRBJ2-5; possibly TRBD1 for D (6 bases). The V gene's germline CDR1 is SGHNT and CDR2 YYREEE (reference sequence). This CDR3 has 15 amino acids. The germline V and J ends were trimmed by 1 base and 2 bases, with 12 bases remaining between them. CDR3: CASSLMSGAQETQYF. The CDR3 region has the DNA TGTGCCAGCAGCTTGATGTCAGGGGCACAAGAGACCCAGTACTTC.

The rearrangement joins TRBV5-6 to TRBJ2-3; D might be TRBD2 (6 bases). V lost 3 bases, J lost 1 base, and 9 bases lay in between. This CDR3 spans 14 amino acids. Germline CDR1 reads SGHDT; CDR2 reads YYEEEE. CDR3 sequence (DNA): TGTGCCAGCAGCTGGGGGGACGGCACAGATACGCAGTATTTT. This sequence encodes CASSWGDGTDTQYF.

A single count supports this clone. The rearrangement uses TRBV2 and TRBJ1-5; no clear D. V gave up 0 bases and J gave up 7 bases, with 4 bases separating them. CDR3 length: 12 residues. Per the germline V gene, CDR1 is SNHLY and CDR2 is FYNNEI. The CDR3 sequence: CASSEARQPQHF. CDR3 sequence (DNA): TGTGCCAGCAGTGAAGCGCGGCAGCCCCAGCATTTT.

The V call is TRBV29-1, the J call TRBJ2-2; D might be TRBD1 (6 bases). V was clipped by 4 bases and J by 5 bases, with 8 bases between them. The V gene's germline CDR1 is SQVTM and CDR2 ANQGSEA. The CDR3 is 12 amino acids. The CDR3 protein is CSVGGGTGELFF. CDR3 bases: TGCAGCGTTGGAGGGGGTACCGGGGAGCTGTTTTTT.

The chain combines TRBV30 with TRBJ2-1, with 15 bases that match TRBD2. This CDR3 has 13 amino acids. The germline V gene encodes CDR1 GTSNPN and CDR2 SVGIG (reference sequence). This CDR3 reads CALGLAGGFEQFF. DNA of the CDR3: TGTGCTCTGGGACTAGCGGGAGGCTTTGAGCAGTTCTTC.

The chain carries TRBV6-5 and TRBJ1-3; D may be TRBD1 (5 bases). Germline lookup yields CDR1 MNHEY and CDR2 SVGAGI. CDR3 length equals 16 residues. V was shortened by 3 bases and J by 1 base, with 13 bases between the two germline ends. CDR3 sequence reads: CASSYLTEKSGNTIYF. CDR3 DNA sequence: TGTGCCAGCAGTTATCTGACAGAGAAGTCTGGAAACACCATATATTTT.

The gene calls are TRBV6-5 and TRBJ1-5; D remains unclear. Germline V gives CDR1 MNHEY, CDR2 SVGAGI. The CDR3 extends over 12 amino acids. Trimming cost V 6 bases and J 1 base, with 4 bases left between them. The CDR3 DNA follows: TGTGCCAGCAGGAGCAGCAATCAGCCCCAGCATTTT. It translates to CASRSSNQPQHF.

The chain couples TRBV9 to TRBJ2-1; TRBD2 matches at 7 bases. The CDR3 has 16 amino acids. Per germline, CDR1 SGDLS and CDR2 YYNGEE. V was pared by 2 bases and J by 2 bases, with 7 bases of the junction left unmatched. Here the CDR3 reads CASSVGGGSTYNEQFF. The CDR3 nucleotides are TGTGCCAGCAGCGTCGGTGGCGGGAGTACCTACAATGAGCAGTTCTTC.

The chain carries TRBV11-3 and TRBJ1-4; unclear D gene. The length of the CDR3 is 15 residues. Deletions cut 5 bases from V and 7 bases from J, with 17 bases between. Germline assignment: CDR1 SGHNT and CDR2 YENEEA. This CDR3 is CASSRWAGDGEKLFF. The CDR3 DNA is TGTGCCAGCAGCCGATGGGCCGGGGATGGTGAAAAACTGTTTTTT.